The 9 T cell receptor beta chains below come from one sample, sequenced in a study of cytomegalovirus exposure and HLA in healthy donors. The PCR made use of 60 Vbeta and 13 Jbeta primers. Some clones are missing from TCRdb's copy, which holds only in-frame ones; the method was immunoSEQ multiplex PCR. Here the sample spans about 170,000 clones, about 82% being singletons. The sequencing sample was made of PBMCs. These receptors were obtained from a woman aged 18-35 years in good health and CMV-seronegative.

This chain links TRBV27 with TRBJ2-5, with TRBD1 matching 7 bases. Germline V gene sequence: CDR1 MNHEY, CDR2 SMNVEV (reference sequence). V shed 6 bases, J shed 5 bases, and the junction held 12 bases outside the gene matches. The CDR3 totals 15 residues. The CDR3 DNA reads TGTGCCAGCAGAGAGACAGGGCCCCACTTGGAGACCCAGTACTTC. This gives the protein CASRETGPHLETQYF.

The chain recombines TRBV28 with TRBJ2-2, with 7 bases aligning to TRBD2. This CDR3 has 15 residues. J lost 5 bases, V lost 3 bases, and 6 bases had no gene match. Germline CDR1 MDHEN, CDR2 SYDVKM. CDR3 nucleotides: TGTGCCAGCAGTTTCGGGAGGACACATACCGGGGAGCTGTTTTTT. Translating gives CASSFGRTHTGELFF.

The rearrangement uses TRBV19 and TRBJ2-5; TRBD2 agrees at 9 bases. CDR1 is LNHDA, CDR2 SQIVND, per germline (reference sequence). The CDR3 length is 14 residues. V shed 4 bases and J 11 bases; nucleotides not matched to a gene: 11. Here the CDR3 reads CASSTRGREVEQYF. The CDR3 DNA sequence: TGTGCCAGTAGTACGCGCGGGAGGGAAGTAGAGCAGTACTTC.

The V gene is TRBV21-1, the J gene TRBJ1-2. TRBV21-1 is designated a pseudogene. The CDR3 is 11 residues long. The CDR3 sequence is CASSRLMYYTF. In nucleotides, the CDR3 is TGTGCCAGCAGCCGTCTTATGTACTACACCTTC.

This clone turned up a few times. The identical CDR3 is also encoded by other nucleotide sequences in the sample. The rearrangement links TRBV2 to TRBJ1-2; 8 bases line up with TRBD1. This CDR3 comprises 12 residues. Germline values: CDR1 SNHLY, CDR2 FYNNEI. After removal of 6 bases from V and 4 bases from J, the junction contained 1 base not matched to a gene. CDR3 loop: CASSGQGYGYTF. The CDR3 region has the DNA TGTGCCAGCAGCGGACAGGGCTATGGCTACACCTTC.

The chain joins TRBV7-9 to TRBJ1-1; D gene ambiguous. The germline V and J ends were trimmed by 2 bases and 1 base, with 8 bases remaining between them. Germline V gene lookup returns CDR1 SEHNR and CDR2 FQNEAQ (reference sequence). The CDR3 is 14 residues long. The CDR3 sequence is CASSLPLPNTEAFF. In DNA form, the CDR3 reads TGTGCCAGCAGCTTACCCCTACCGAACACTGAAGCTTTCTTT. The full variable domain, rest sourced from reference TRBV7-9 and TRBJ1-1, is DTGVSQNPRHKITKRGQNVTFRCDPISEHNRLYWYRQTLGQGPEFLTYFQNEAQLEKSRLLSDRFSAERPKGSFSTLEIQRTEQGDSAMYLCASSLPLPNTEAFFGQGTRLTVV.

This clone was counted a single time. The chain uses TRBV7-3 and TRBJ1-2, with 7 bases lining up with TRBD1. Trimming cost V 2 bases and J 5 bases; bases outside gene matches: 11. From germline, CDR1 is SGHTA and CDR2 FQGTGA. CDR3 length equals 16 residues. CDR3 amino acids: CASSLGGTGAGYGYTF. For the CDR3, the DNA is TGTGCCAGCAGCTTAGGGGGAACAGGGGCGGGGTATGGCTACACCTTC.

The DNA of the CDR3 is TGTGCCAGTAGTATAGGGCGGGATTTTCTCATGAACACTGAAGCTTTCTTT. Amino acid sequence: CASSIGRDFLMNTEAFF. The chain couples TRBV19 to TRBJ1-1; D uncertain. CDR1 LNHDA and CDR2 SQIVND come from the germline V gene (reference sequence). Trimming cost V 1 base and J 0 bases, with 15 bases left between them. CDR3 length: 17 residues.

This clone was seen only once. This chain links TRBV13 with TRBJ2-5, with no clear D. CDR1 and CDR2 (germline): PRHDT, FYEKMQ (reference sequence). Trimming shortened V by 3 bases and J by 5 bases, and 4 bases separated the two germline ends. CDR3 length: 11 residues. CDR3: CASSFGETQYF. In DNA, the CDR3 is TGTGCCAGCAGCTTTGGCGAGACCCAGTACTTC.